The 21 T cell receptor beta chains below come from one sample, sequenced in a study of T-cell reconstitution after alpha-beta-depleted transplantation in children. Unique molecular identifiers featured in how the TCRbeta library was prepared. TCRdb re-derived calls from the PCR reads in MiXCR, one entry per CDR3 protein. The table shows about 830,000 distinct CDR3 sequences, with about 16% occurring only once. The sample in question was PBMCs, mostly from graft donor cells, obtained 360 days after TCRalphabeta/CD19-depleted stem cell transplant. The receptors were sampled from a male patient aged 10 to 17 who had a stem cell transplant for acute lymphoblastic leukemia, so the T cells may come from the graft donor.

The chain combines TRBV4-1 with TRBJ2-3, with unresolved D. V lost 4 bases to trimming and J lost 2 bases, with 10 bases between them. CDR1 is MGHRA and CDR2 is YSYEKL in the germline V gene. CDR3 length: 14 amino acids. The CDR3 region has the DNA TGCGCCAGCAGCCCTACAGTGATCACAGATACGCAGTATTTT. Translation: CASSPTVITDTQYF.

The chain uses TRBV5-4 and TRBJ2-7; the D is unclear. This CDR3 is 15 amino acids long. Germline V gene lookup returns CDR1 SGHNT and CDR2 YYREEE (reference sequence). The V gene lost 7 bases and the J gene lost 0 bases, with 17 bases spanning the gap. CDR3 bases: TGTGCCAGCTTTACCTGGGGTGTACGCTCCTACGAGCAGTACTTC. Its translation: CASFTWGVRSYEQYF.

This clonotype was picked up a small number of times. This chain joins TRBV7-2 and TRBJ1-1, with D hard to call. The V and J ends lost 3 bases and 6 bases respectively, with 11 bases between them. CDR1 is SGHTA and CDR2 is FQGNSA in the germline V gene. CDR3 length equals 13 residues. The CDR3 DNA reads TGTGCCAGCAGCTTTCACTTAGACCCTGAAGCTTTCTTT. Protein product: CASSFHLDPEAFF.

V gene TRBV12-3 or TRBV12-4 combines with J gene TRBJ2-7, with TRBD1 identical over 9 bases. The CDR3 covers 15 residues. Trimming cost V 6 bases and J 0 bases; bases outside gene matches: 6. CDR3 DNA sequence: TGTGCCAGCAGCCGACCGGGACAGGGCTCCTACGAGCAGTACTTC. It encodes CASSRPGQGSYEQYF.

This clonotype was recorded many times. The chain employs TRBV7-6 and TRBJ2-1; D gene ambiguous. CDR1 and CDR2 (germline): SGHVS, FNYEAQ. CDR3 length equals 12 residues. V gave up 3 bases and J gave up 9 bases, with 9 bases separating them. This CDR3 reads CASSLTASEQFF. As DNA, the CDR3 is TGTGCCAGCAGCTTGACCGCCTCTGAGCAGTTCTTC.

This clonotype was seen a few times. The chain carries TRBV20-1 and TRBJ2-7, with 8 nucleotides matching TRBD1. The CDR3 has 13 residues. V was pared by 3 bases and J by 4 bases, with 5 bases of the junction left unmatched. In germline, CDR1 is DFQATT, CDR2 SNEGSKA (reference sequence). Here the CDR3 reads CSASPGGVYEQYF. The CDR3 DNA reads TGCAGTGCTAGTCCAGGGGGCGTTTACGAGCAGTACTTC.

This clonotype was picked up a small number of times. This chain links TRBV4-1 with TRBJ2-6; no clear D. V gave up 5 bases and J gave up 8 bases, with 10 bases separating them. Germline CDR1 reads MGHRA; CDR2 reads YSYEKL. CDR3 length: 13 amino acids. CDR3 sequence (DNA): TGCGCCAGCAGCACCGGGTCACCCAACGTCCTGACTTTC. Translated, it gives CASSTGSPNVLTF.

The chain links TRBV27 to TRBJ2-1; D is perhaps TRBD2 (5 bases). There are 16 residues in the CDR3. V shed 5 bases and J shed 6 bases, with 20 bases lying between them. The V gene's germline CDR1 is MNHEY and CDR2 SMNVEV (reference sequence). The CDR3 loop reads CASSLLPGDQGNEQFF. The CDR3 nucleotides are TGTGCCAGCAGTCTTCTCCCCGGGGATCAAGGCAATGAGCAGTTCTTC.

The CDR3 DNA reads as TGCGCCAGCAGCTTGGGCCTTAGGGGCTCCTACGAGCAGTACTTC. Its translation: CASSLGLRGSYEQYF. The V gene is TRBV5-1, the J gene TRBJ2-7; possible D gene TRBD1, 5 bases. The CDR3 totals 15 residues. From germline, CDR1 is SGHRS and CDR2 YFSETQ. Trimming took 0 bases from V and 0 from J, leaving 10 bases between them.

This clonotype showed up many times. The V gene is TRBV10-3, the J gene TRBJ1-5; D is perhaps TRBD1 (6 bases). Trimming left V 4 bases short and J 0 bases short, with 10 bases between. The CDR3 is made up of 15 amino acids. CDR1 is ENHRY and CDR2 is SYGVKD in the germline V gene. The CDR3 nucleotides read TGTGCCATCAGTGTGGAGACAGGTAGCAATCAGCCCCAGCATTTT. Its protein is CAISVETGSNQPQHF.

The V and J genes are TRBV20-1 and TRBJ1-6; no definite D call. Trimming cost V 8 bases and J 7 bases, with 18 bases left between them. Germline values: CDR1 DFQATT, CDR2 SNEGSKA (reference sequence). The CDR3 covers 14 residues. DNA for the CDR3: TGCAGTCAAACTGTAGGAGGGAGGAATTCACCCCTCCACTTT. This codes for CSQTVGGRNSPLHF.

A few counts support this clonotype. The chain joins TRBV5-1 to TRBJ1-5, with a weak D call TRBD1 (6 bases). The CDR3 covers 15 residues. Germline V gene sequence: CDR1 SGHRS, CDR2 YFSETQ. Between the trimmed V and J ends, which lost 4 bases and 6 bases, there was a span of 17 bases. The CDR3 bases are TGCGCCAGCAGCGGCGACGGGGGCCCTGCTCAGCCCCAGCATTTT. It translates to CASSGDGGPAQPQHF.

The rearrangement uses TRBV7-3 and TRBJ2-3; D is unclear. Trimming stripped 1 base from V and 2 bases from J, with 7 bases between. CDR1 SGHTA and CDR2 FQGTGA come from the germline V gene. The CDR3 spans 14 residues. CDR3 nucleotide sequence: TGTGCCAGCAGCTTAATAGCTAACACAGATACGCAGTATTTT. Encoded protein: CASSLIANTDTQYF.

This chain connects TRBV4-1 to TRBJ2-1; the match to TRBD1 covers 8 bases. V shed 6 bases, J shed 4 bases, and the junction held 8 bases outside the gene matches. Germline V gene sequence: CDR1 MGHRA, CDR2 YSYEKL. This CDR3 spans 15 amino acids. In nucleotides, the CDR3 is TGCGCCAGCAGACAGCCCAGGGACAGGTACAATGAGCAGTTCTTC. The encoded protein is CASRQPRDRYNEQFF.

The rearrangement uses TRBV19 and TRBJ2-7; 9 nucleotides match TRBD2. There are 16 residues in the CDR3. In germline, CDR1 is LNHDA, CDR2 SQIVND (reference sequence). The V and J ends lost 0 bases and 4 bases, in that order; junction bases with no gene match: 7. CDR3 residues: CASSIEGAGGGYEQYF. As DNA, the CDR3 is TGTGCCAGTAGTATAGAGGGAGCGGGAGGCGGGTACGAGCAGTACTTC.

J is TRBJ2-5 and V is TRBV12-3 or TRBV12-4; D gene unclear. The germline V and J ends were trimmed by 4 bases and 2 bases, with 8 bases remaining between them. The CDR3 consists of 13 residues. The CDR3 sequence: CASSWHPQETQYF. The CDR3 region has the DNA TGTGCCAGCAGTTGGCACCCACAAGAGACCCAGTACTTC.

The rearrangement uses TRBV7-9 and TRBJ2-3; maybe TRBD1 (6 bases). CDR3 size: 15 residues. V lost 6 bases to trimming and J lost 3 bases, with 16 bases between them. Germline V gene lookup returns CDR1 SEHNR and CDR2 FQNEAQ (reference sequence). CDR3 nucleotides: TGTGCCAGCAGGACAGGACAATACTGGACAGATACGCAGTATTTT. Protein product: CASRTGQYWTDTQYF.

This clonotype appeared many times. The V call is TRBV25-1, the J call TRBJ2-5; D ambiguous. CDR3 length equals 11 residues. Germline values: CDR1 MGHDK, CDR2 SYGVNS. Trimming cost V 6 bases and J 7 bases, with 9 bases left between them. The CDR3 region is CASSETGTQYF. The DNA for the CDR3 is TGTGCCAGCAGCGAAACTGGGACCCAGTACTTC.

The chain is built from TRBV7-9 and TRBJ2-7, with 10 positions matching TRBD1. Germline CDR1 reads SEHNR; CDR2 reads FQNEAQ (reference sequence). The CDR3 runs to 14 residues. The V gene end was trimmed by 3 bases and the J gene end by 7 bases; junction bases not matched to a gene: 6. This chain's CDR3 is CASSLGQGMWEQYF. DNA for the CDR3: TGTGCCAGCAGCTTGGGACAGGGGATGTGGGAGCAGTACTTC.

The V and J genes are TRBV9 and TRBJ2-1; 7 bases align to TRBD2. Germline V gene sequence: CDR1 SGDLS, CDR2 YYNGEE. The CDR3 is 14 amino acids. Trimming took 6 bases from V and 9 from J; bases not matched to a gene: 12. CDR3 nucleotide sequence: TGTGCCAGCACCAGCGGGGACCGCTTACGTGAGCAGTTCTTC. Translation gives CASTSGDRLREQFF.

V usage is TRBV2 and J usage is TRBJ1-1; D is undetermined. Germline V CDR1 and CDR2: SNHLY, FYNNEI. CDR3 length equals 15 residues. V was clipped by 0 bases and J by 0 bases, with 8 bases between them. In nucleotides, the CDR3 is TGTGCCAGCAGTGAAGCGGCCAGGATGAACACTGAAGCTTTCTTT. Protein sequence: CASSEAARMNTEAFF.